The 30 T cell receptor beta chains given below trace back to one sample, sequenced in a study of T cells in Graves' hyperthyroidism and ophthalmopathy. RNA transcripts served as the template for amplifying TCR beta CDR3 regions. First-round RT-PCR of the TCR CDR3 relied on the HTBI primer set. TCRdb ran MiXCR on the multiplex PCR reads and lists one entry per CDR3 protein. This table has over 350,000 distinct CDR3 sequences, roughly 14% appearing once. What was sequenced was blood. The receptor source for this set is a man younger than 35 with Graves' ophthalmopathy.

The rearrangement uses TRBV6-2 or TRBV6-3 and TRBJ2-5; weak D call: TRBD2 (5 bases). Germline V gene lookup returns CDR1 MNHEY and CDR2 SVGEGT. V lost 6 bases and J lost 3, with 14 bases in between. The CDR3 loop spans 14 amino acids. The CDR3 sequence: CASRRLFSEETQYF. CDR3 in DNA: TGTGCCAGCAGGAGGCTTTTTAGCGAAGAGACCCAGTACTTC.

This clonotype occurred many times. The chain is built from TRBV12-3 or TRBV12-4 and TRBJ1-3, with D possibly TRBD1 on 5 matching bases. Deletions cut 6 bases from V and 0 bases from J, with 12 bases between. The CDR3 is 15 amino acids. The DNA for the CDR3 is TGTGCCAGCAGCCGGGGCAGACCCTCTGGAAACACCATATATTTT. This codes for CASSRGRPSGNTIYF.

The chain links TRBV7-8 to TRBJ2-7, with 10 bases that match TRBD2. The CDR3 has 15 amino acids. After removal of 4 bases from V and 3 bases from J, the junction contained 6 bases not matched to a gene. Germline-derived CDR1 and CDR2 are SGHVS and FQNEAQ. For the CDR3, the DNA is TGTGCCAGCAGCTACCTGGGACTAGCGAACTACGAGCAGTACTTC. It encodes CASSYLGLANYEQYF.

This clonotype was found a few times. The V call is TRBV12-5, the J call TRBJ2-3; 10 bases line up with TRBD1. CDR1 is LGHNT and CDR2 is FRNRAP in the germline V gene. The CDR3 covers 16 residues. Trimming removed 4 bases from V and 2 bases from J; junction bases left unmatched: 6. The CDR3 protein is CASGSGQGGFTDTQYF. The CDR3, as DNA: TGTGCTAGTGGTTCCGGACAGGGGGGTTTCACAGATACGCAGTATTTT.

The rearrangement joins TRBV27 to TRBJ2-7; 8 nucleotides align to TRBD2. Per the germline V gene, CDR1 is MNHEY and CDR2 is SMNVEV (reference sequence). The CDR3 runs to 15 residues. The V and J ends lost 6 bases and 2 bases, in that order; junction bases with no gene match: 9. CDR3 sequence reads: CASRIHTGGPYEQYF. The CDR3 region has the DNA TGTGCCAGCAGAATCCATACGGGGGGGCCCTACGAGCAGTACTTC.

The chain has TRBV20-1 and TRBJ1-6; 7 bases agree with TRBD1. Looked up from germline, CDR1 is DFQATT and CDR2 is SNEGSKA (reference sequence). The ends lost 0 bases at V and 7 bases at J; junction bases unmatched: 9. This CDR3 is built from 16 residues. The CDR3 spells CSAREPRGGMNSPLHF. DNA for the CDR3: TGCAGTGCTAGAGAACCCAGGGGGGGGATGAATTCACCCCTCCACTTT.

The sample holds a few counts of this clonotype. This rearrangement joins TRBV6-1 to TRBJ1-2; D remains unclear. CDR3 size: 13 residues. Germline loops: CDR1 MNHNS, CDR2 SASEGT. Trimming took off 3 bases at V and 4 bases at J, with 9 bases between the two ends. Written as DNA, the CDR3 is TGTGCCAGCAGTGACCCGGATGGCTATGGCTACACCTTC. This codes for CASSDPDGYGYTF.

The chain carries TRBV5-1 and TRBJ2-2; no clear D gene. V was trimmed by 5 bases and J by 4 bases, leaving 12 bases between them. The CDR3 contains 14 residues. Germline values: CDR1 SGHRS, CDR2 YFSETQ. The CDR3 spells CASRITFGTGELFF. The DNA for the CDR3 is TGCGCCAGCAGAATTACATTCGGCACCGGGGAGCTGTTTTTT. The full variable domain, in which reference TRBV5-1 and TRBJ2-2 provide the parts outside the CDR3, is KAGVTQTPRYLIKTRGQQVTLSCSPISGHRSVSWYQQTPGQGLQFLFEYFSETQRNKGNFPGRFSGRQFSNSRSEMNVSTLELGDSALYLCASRITFGTGELFFGEGSRLTVL.

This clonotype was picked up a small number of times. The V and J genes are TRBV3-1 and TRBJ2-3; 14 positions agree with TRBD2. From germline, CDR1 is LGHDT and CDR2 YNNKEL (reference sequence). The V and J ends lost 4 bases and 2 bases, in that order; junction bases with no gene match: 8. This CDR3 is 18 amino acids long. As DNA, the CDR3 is TGTGCCAGCAGCCCGCGACTAGCGGGAGGGTCCCCCACAGATACGCAGTATTTT. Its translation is CASSPRLAGGSPTDTQYF.

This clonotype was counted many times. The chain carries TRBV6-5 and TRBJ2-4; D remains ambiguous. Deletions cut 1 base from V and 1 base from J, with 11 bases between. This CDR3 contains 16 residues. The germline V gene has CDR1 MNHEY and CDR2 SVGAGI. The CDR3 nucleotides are TGTGCCAGCAGTTACTTACCGCTCGCGGCCAAAAACATTCAGTACTTC. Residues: CASSYLPLAAKNIQYF.

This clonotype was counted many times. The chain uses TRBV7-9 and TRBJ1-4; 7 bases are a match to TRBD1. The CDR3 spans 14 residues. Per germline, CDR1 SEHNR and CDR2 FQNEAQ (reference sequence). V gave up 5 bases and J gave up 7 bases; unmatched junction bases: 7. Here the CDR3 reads CASSPTGSTEKLFF. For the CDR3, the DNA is TGTGCCAGCAGCCCGACAGGGTCAACTGAAAAACTGTTTTTT.

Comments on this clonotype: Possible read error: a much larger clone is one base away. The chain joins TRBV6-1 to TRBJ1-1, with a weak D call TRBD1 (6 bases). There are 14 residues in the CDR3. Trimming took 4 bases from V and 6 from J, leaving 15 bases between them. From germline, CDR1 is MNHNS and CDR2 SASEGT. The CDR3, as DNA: TGTGCCAGCAGTGGAGGGGGGAGGTCGGCTGAAGCTTTCTTT. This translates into CASSGGGRSAEAFF.

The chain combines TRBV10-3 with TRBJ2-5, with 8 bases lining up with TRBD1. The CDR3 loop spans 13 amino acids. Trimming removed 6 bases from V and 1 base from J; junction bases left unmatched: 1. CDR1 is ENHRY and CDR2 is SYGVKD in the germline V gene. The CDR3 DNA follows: TGTGCCATCAGACAGGGGGTCCAAGAGACCCAGTACTTC. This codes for CAIRQGVQETQYF.

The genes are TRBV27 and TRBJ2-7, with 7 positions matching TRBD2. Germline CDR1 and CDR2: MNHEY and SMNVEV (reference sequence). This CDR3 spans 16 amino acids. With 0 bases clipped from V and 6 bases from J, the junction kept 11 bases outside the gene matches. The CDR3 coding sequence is TGTGCCAGCAGTTTATCCCTAGCGGCAGTGGGGCGCGAGCAGTACTTC. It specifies CASSLSLAAVGREQYF.

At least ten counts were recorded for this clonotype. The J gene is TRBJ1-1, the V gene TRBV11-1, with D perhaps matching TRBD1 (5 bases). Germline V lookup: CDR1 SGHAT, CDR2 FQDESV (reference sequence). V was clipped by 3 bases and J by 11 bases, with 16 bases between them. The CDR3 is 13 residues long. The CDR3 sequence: CASSLRGKRLAFF. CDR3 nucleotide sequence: TGTGCCAGCAGCTTGAGGGGTAAAAGGCTCGCTTTCTTT.

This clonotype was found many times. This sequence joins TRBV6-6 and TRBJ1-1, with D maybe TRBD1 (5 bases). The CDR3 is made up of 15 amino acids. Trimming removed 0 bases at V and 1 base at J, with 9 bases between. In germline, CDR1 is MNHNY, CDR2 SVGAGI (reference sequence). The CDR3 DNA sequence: TGTGCCAGCAGTTACTCGAGACAGCCGAACACTGAAGCTTTCTTT. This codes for CASSYSRQPNTEAFF.

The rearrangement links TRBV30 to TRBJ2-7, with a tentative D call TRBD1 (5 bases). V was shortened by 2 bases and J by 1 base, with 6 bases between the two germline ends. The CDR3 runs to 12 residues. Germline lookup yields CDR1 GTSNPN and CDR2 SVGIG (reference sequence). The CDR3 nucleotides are TGTGCCTGGAGTCAGGGTTCCTACGAGCAGTACTTC. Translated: CAWSQGSYEQYF.

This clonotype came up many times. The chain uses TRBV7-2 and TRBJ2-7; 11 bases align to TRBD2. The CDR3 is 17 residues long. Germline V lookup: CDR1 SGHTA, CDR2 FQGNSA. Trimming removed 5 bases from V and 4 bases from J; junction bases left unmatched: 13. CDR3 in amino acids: CASSPRGDSGGAYEQYF. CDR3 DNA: TGTGCCAGCAGCCCTAGAGGGGATAGCGGGGGGGCGTACGAGCAGTACTTC.

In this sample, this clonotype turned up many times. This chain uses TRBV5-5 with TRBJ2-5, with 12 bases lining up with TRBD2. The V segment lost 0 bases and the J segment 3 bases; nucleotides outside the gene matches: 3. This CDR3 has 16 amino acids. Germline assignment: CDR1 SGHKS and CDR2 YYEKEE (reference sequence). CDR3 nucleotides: TGTGCCAGCAGCTTGGTTCGGACTAGCGGGGAAGAGACCCAGTACTTC. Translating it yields CASSLVRTSGEETQYF.

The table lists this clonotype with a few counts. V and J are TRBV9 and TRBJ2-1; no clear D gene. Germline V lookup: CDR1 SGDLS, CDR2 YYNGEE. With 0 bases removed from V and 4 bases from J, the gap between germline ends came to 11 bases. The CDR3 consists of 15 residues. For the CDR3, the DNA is TGTGCCAGCAGCGTAGACCAGGTGGGGTACAATGAGCAGTTCTTC. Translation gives CASSVDQVGYNEQFF.

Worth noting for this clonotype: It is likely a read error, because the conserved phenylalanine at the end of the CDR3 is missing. CDR3 sequence reads: CASCRDRGNYGYTI. CDR3 DNA: TGTGCCAGCTGCCGGGACAGGGGTAACTATGGCTACACCATC. The V gene is TRBV6-1, the J gene TRBJ1-2, with TRBD1 identical over 10 bases. Trimming took 8 bases from V and 1 from J; bases not matched to a gene: 4. The CDR3 loop spans 14 amino acids. CDR1 MNHNS and CDR2 SASEGT come from the germline V gene.

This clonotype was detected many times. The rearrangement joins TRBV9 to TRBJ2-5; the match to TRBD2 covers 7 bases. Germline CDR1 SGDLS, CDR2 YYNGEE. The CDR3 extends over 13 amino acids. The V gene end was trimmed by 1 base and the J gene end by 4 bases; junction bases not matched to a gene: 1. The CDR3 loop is CASSVWGGETQYF. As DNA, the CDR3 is TGTGCCAGCAGCGTATGGGGGGGAGAGACCCAGTACTTC.

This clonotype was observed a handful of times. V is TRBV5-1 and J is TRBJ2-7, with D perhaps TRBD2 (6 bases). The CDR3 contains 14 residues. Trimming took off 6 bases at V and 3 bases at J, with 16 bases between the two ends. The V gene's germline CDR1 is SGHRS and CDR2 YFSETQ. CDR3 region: CASMRTGAGYEQYF. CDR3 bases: TGCGCCAGCATGAGGACGGGAGCGGGCTACGAGCAGTACTTC.

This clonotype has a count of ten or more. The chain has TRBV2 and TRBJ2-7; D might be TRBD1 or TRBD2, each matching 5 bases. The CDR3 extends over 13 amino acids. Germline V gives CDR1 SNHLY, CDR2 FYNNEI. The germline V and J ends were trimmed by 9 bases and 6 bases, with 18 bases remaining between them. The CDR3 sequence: CASKIGFGGEQYF. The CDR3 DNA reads TGTGCCAGTAAGATAGGGTTTGGGGGCGAGCAGTACTTC.

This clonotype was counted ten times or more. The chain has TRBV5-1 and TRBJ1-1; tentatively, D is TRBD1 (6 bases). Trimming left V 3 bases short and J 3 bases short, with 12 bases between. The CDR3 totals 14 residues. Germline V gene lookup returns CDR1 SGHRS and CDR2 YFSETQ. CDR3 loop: CASSSPGQHTEAFF. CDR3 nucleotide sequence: TGCGCCAGCAGCTCCCCCGGACAGCACACTGAAGCTTTCTTT.

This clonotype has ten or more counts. The CDR3 DNA reads as TGTGCCAGCAGCCACGCCCTAGGACAGAGCTCCTACAATGAGCAGTTCTTC. This encodes CASSHALGQSSYNEQFF. V and J are TRBV3-1 and TRBJ2-1, with D possibly matching TRBD1 (6 bases). Germline V lookup: CDR1 LGHDT, CDR2 YNNKEL (reference sequence). This CDR3 comprises 17 residues. Trimming cost V 3 bases and J 0 bases, with 15 bases left between them.

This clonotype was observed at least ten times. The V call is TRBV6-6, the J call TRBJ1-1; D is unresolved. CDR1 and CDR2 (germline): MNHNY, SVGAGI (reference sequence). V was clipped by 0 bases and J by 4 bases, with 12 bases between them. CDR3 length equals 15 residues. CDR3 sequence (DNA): TGTGCCAGCAGTTACTCTATCTATCTACTCACTGAAGCTTTCTTT. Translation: CASSYSIYLLTEAFF.

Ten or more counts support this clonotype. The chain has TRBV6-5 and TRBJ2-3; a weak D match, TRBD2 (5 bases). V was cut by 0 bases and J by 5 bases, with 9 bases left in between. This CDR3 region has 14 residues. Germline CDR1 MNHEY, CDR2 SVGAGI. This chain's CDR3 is CASSYSQAGDTQYF. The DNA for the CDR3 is TGTGCCAGCAGTTACTCGCAGGCGGGAGATACGCAGTATTTT.

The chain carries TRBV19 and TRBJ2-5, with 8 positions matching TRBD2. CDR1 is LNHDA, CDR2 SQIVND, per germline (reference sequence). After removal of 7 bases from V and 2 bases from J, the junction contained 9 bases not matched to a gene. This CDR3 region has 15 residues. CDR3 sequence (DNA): TGTGCCAGTACTCCATCACTAGCGGCGCAAGAGACCCAGTACTTC. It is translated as CASTPSLAAQETQYF.

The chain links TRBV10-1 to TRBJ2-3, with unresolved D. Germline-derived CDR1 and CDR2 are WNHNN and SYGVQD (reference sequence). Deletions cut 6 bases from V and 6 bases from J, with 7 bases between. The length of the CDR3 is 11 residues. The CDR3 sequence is CASRYGDTQYF. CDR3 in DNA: TGCGCCAGCAGATACGGGGATACGCAGTATTTT.